The sample holds a few counts of the clone carrying this T cell receptor (beta chain). The data stem from a study of blood T cell repertoires in COVID-19. Study in general: Acute and convalescent COVID-19 specimens originated in the United States, Italy and Spain. PBMCs, B-cell-depleted T cells, or T cells provided the cDNA or gDNA that made up the material.

In the authors' methods: Amplification of reference gene primers provided the estimated nucleated cell counts. The protocol was immunoSEQ multiplex PCR, while the TCRdb copy is restricted to in-frame clones and leaves out a portion. V, J and clone size were drawn from that table, and D and trimming were deduced from the DNA. The table lists approximately 44,000 clones, around three quarters of them singletons. The ends were cut back, 5 bases at V and 5 bases at J, with 15 bases in the middle. CDR1 is SGHVS, CDR2 FQNEAQ, per germline. This CDR3 spans 14 amino acids. Sequenced material: peripheral blood. This receptor was identified in a woman of 80 years or more with acute or convalescent COVID-19. The chain links TRBV7-8 to TRBJ1-1; TRBD1 might be the D (5 bases). This CDR3 reads CASSHRYPETEAFF. CDR3 bases: TGTGCCAGCAGCCACAGGTACCCGGAGACTGAAGCTTTCTTT.